A single sample is the source of the 25 T cell receptor beta chains below, sequenced in a study of beta chain features in type 1 diabetes. Investigators reverse transcribed all isolated RNA, so they sequenced expressed TCRB transcripts. The table came from immunoSEQ multiplex PCR; TCRdb's copy has only in-frame clones and leaves some out. The profile shows 350,000 to 400,000 clones, roughly 16% of them singletons. Sequenced material: naive CD4+ T cells from blood. The receptors were gathered from a woman between 18 and 30 years old in good health.

The sample holds a few counts of this clone. The chain carries TRBV7-2 and TRBJ1-1; D ambiguous. Germline V CDR1 and CDR2: SGHTA, FQGNSA. The CDR3 sequence is 16 residues long. The ends were cut back, 1 base at V and 0 bases at J, with 12 bases in the middle. The CDR3 loop reads CASSLVSTEVNTEAFF. The DNA for the CDR3 is TGTGCCAGCAGCTTAGTCTCTACCGAGGTGAACACTGAAGCTTTCTTT.

The rearrangement links TRBV11-3 to TRBJ1-1; D gene uncertain. This CDR3 has 13 amino acids. Deletions cut 2 bases from V and 1 base from J, with 5 bases between. The V gene's germline CDR1 is SGHNT and CDR2 YENEEA. The CDR3: CASSLMANTEAFF. The CDR3, as DNA: TGTGCCAGCAGCTTAATGGCGAACACTGAAGCTTTCTTT.

The chain has TRBV9 and TRBJ2-2; D is uncertain. The CDR3 has 15 amino acids. From germline, CDR1 is SGDLS and CDR2 YYNGEE. The germline V and J ends were trimmed by 0 bases and 0 bases, with 6 bases remaining between them. In DNA form, the CDR3 reads TGTGCCAGCAGCGTAGTAGCCTCGAACACCGGGGAGCTGTTTTTT. It yields the protein CASSVVASNTGELFF. Variable domain in full (rest from reference TRBV9 and TRBJ2-2): DSGVTQTPKHLITATGQRVTLRCSPRSGDLSVYWYQQSLDQGLQFLIQYYNGEERAKGNILERFSAQQFPDLHSELNLSSLELGDSALYFCASSVVASNTGELFFGEGSRLTVL.

Here the CDR3 reads CASSPQAVGELFF. The CDR3 nucleotides are TGTGCCAGCAGCCCACAGGCGGTCGGGGAGCTGTTTTTT. V usage is TRBV6-5 and J usage is TRBJ2-2, with D possibly TRBD1 on 5 matching bases. CDR3 length: 13 residues. V lost 6 bases and J 7 bases, leaving 12 bases between the germline ends. CDR1 and CDR2 (germline): MNHEY, SVGAGI.

This clone has more than one count but fewer than ten. The rearrangement uses TRBV28 and TRBJ1-2; D is ambiguous. CDR3 length equals 13 residues. Germline V lookup: CDR1 MDHEN, CDR2 SYDVKM. V was pared by 6 bases and J by 8 bases, with 16 bases between. DNA for the CDR3: TGTGCCAGCAGCCTCGACGGAGTTAGAGGCTACACCTTC. As protein: CASSLDGVRGYTF.

V and J are TRBV25-1 and TRBJ1-3; a possible D gene is TRBD1 (6 bases). Germline-derived CDR1 and CDR2 are MGHDK and SYGVNS. V dropped 3 bases and J dropped 2 bases, with 8 bases sitting between them. CDR3 size: 14 residues. DNA for the CDR3: TGTGCCAGCAGTGACAGGGGAGCTGGAAACACCATATATTTT. It specifies CASSDRGAGNTIYF. Combining the CDR3 with reference TRBV25-1 and TRBJ1-3 gives the whole variable domain EADIYQTPRYLVIGTGKKITLECSQTMGHDKMYWYQQDPGMELHLIHYSYGVNSTEKGDLSSESTVSRIRTEHFPLTLESARPSHTSQYLCASSDRGAGNTIYFGEGSWLTVV.

The table lists this clone with a few counts. The V and J genes are TRBV29-1 and TRBJ2-3; 12 positions match TRBD1. CDR1 SQVTM and CDR2 ANQGSEA come from the germline V gene. The CDR3 contains 15 residues. The V gene end was trimmed by 1 base and the J gene end by 6 bases; junction bases not matched to a gene: 5. The CDR3 DNA reads as TGCAGCGTTGAAGGGGACAGGGGGCGCGTCGATACGCAGTATTTT. Amino acids: CSVEGDRGRVDTQYF.

This clone was seen more than once but under ten times. The V call is TRBV6-5, the J call TRBJ1-1; 7 bases match TRBD1. J was trimmed by 4 bases and V by 5 bases; bases with no gene match: 7. The CDR3 runs to 14 residues. From germline, CDR1 is MNHEY and CDR2 SVGAGI. The CDR3 is CASSGFTGVTEAFF. In nucleotides, the CDR3 is TGTGCCAGCAGTGGATTTACAGGGGTCACTGAAGCTTTCTTT.

This chain links TRBV11-2 with TRBJ1-2; TRBD1 matches 7 bases. Germline V gene lookup returns CDR1 SGHAT and CDR2 FQNNGV. V dropped 5 bases and J dropped 3; count of bases not matched to a gene: 9. CDR3 length: 15 amino acids. CDR3 DNA sequence: TGTGCCAGCAGCCACACGGACAGGAAGCACTATGGCTACACCTTC. It yields the protein CASSHTDRKHYGYTF.

The chain carries TRBV4-2 and TRBJ2-1; D is unresolved. The germline V and J ends were trimmed by 0 bases and 6 bases, with 9 bases remaining between them. The length of the CDR3 is 14 residues. CDR1 and CDR2 (germline): LGHNA, YNFKEQ. The CDR3 coding sequence is TGTGCCAGCAGCCAAGATCTAAGGAGCAATGAGCAGTTCTTC. Its translation is CASSQDLRSNEQFF.

This clone was counted a few times. The chain is built from TRBV18 and TRBJ1-5; TRBD1 is a possible D gene (5 bases). The CDR3 runs to 16 residues. In germline, CDR1 is KGHSH, CDR2 LQKENI. The V end lost 2 bases, the J end lost 1 base, and 12 bases lay between the germline ends. The CDR3 DNA reads TGTGCCAGCTCACCAGCGGGGCTGGGCAGCAATCAGCCCCAGCATTTT. It is translated as CASSPAGLGSNQPQHF.

A note on this clone: The same CDR3 also results from other DNA sequences found in this sample. The rearrangement joins TRBV30 to TRBJ1-5; 7 bases are shared with TRBD1. V lost 0 bases and J lost 6; bases outside the gene matches: 5. The CDR3 loop spans 14 amino acids. The V gene's germline CDR1 is GTSNPN and CDR2 SVGIG (reference sequence). CDR3 coding DNA: TGTGCCTGGAGTGTACAAGGGGGCAGTCAGCCCCAGCATTTT. Translation gives CAWSVQGGSQPQHF.

About this clone itself: Other DNA sequences within the sample encode an identical CDR3. The chain is built from TRBV30 and TRBJ1-1, with 8 nucleotides matching TRBD1. Per germline, CDR1 GTSNPN and CDR2 SVGIG (reference sequence). The ends lost 3 bases at V and 1 base at J; junction bases unmatched: 4. This CDR3 has 14 amino acids. The DNA of the CDR3 is TGTGCCTGGAGAAGAGGACAGGGGAACACTGAAGCTTTCTTT. Amino acids: CAWRRGQGNTEAFF.

The rearrangement joins TRBV4-2 to TRBJ2-1; 12 bases are a match to TRBD2. Germline CDR1 reads LGHNA; CDR2 reads YNFKEQ. The CDR3 spans 16 residues. V gave up 3 bases and J gave up 8 bases; unmatched junction bases: 8. CDR3 bases: TGTGCCAGCAGCCACCTGCTAGCGGGAGGGCCCCATGAGCAGTTCTTC. It codes for CASSHLLAGGPHEQFF.

This chain uses TRBV5-1 with TRBJ2-5; 10 positions agree with TRBD2. The V and J ends lost 2 bases and 5 bases, in that order; junction bases with no gene match: 3. Germline-derived CDR1 and CDR2 are SGHRS and YFSETQ. The CDR3 is 14 amino acids. The CDR3 DNA reads as TGCGCCAGCAGCTTTCTAGCGGGAGCGGAGACCCAGTACTTC. It specifies CASSFLAGAETQYF.

The chain uses TRBV5-6 and TRBJ2-7, with 10 bases matching TRBD2. V was pared by 5 bases and J by 5 bases, with 7 bases of the junction left unmatched. Looked up from germline, CDR1 is SGHDT and CDR2 is YYEEEE. CDR3 length: 14 residues. CDR3 sequence (DNA): TGTGCCAGCAGTCTGACTAGCGGGCAAGACGAGCAGTACTTC. Residues: CASSLTSGQDEQYF.

This clone came up once. CDR3 nucleotide sequence: TGTGCCTGGACTAGCGGGAGGGCGGTTAGCACCGGGGAGCTGTTTTTT. Translating gives CAWTSGRAVSTGELFF. The rearrangement joins TRBV30 to TRBJ2-2; 12 nucleotides match TRBD2. Germline V gives CDR1 GTSNPN, CDR2 SVGIG (reference sequence). The CDR3 covers 16 residues. V lost 4 bases and J lost 4; bases outside the gene matches: 7. The variable domain in full, completed from reference TRBV30 and TRBJ2-2, reads SQTIHQWPATLVQPVGSPLSLECTVEGTSNPNLYWYRQAAGRGLQLLFYSVGIGQISSEVPQNLSASRPQDRQFILSSKKLLLSDSGFYLCAWTSGRAVSTGELFFGEGSRLTVL.

As regards this clone: This sample also contains other DNA sequences that code for the same CDR3. The chain employs TRBV30 and TRBJ2-1; TRBD2 matches at 13 bases. CDR1 is GTSNPN, CDR2 SVGIG, per germline (reference sequence). The junction had 3 bases not matched to a gene; V was cut back by 2 bases and J by 8 bases. The CDR3 extends over 14 amino acids. The CDR3 bases are TGTGCCTGGAGTCCCGGACTAGCGGGAGATGAGCAGTTCTTC. Translating it yields CAWSPGLAGDEQFF.

With respect to this clone: A read error may account for a junction end that differs from germline. The V call is TRBV7-7, the J call TRBJ2-1; 10 bases fit TRBD1. This CDR3 spans 15 amino acids. CDR1 and CDR2 (germline): SSHAT, FNYEAQ (reference sequence). The CDR3 nucleotides are TGTGCTAGCAGCCAGGACAGGGGGTCCTACAATGAGCAGTTCTTC. Translated: CASSQDRGSYNEQFF.

The rearrangement joins TRBV28 to TRBJ2-3; D possibly corresponds to TRBD2 (6 bases). The CDR3 is made up of 12 amino acids. Trimming cost V 8 bases and J 5 bases, with 11 bases left between them. Germline lookup yields CDR1 MDHEN and CDR2 SYDVKM. The CDR3: CASGRGRDTQYF. CDR3 bases: TGTGCCAGCGGTCGGGGGAGAGATACGCAGTATTTT.

In this sample, this clone turned up a few times. V gene TRBV5-4 combines with J gene TRBJ2-5; 8 bases map to TRBD2. Germline CDR1 reads SGHNT; CDR2 reads YYREEE (reference sequence). This CDR3 has 15 residues. Trimming took 0 bases from V and 5 from J; bases not matched to a gene: 6. The CDR3 DNA reads TGTGCCAGCAGCTTGGTAGGGACTAGTGGGGAGACCCAGTACTTC. The encoded protein is CASSLVGTSGETQYF.

There are a few counts of this clone. The chain uses TRBV4-2 and TRBJ1-5; maybe TRBD1 (5 bases). V gave up 0 bases and J gave up 2 bases, with 8 bases separating them. CDR3 length: 15 residues. Germline V gene lookup returns CDR1 LGHNA and CDR2 YNFKEQ. CDR3 residues: CASSQEGGRNQPQHF. The CDR3 nucleotides read TGTGCCAGCAGCCAAGAGGGGGGACGCAATCAGCCCCAGCATTTT.

This clone turned up a few times. CDR3 nucleotides: TGTGCCAGCAGCCAATCACCCCCCAGCTCCTACAATGAGCAGTTCTTC. Encoded protein: CASSQSPPSSYNEQFF. The J gene is TRBJ2-1, the V gene TRBV4-2, with D uncertain. CDR3 length: 16 residues. The ends were cut back, 2 bases at V and 0 bases at J, with 11 bases in the middle. CDR1 is LGHNA and CDR2 is YNFKEQ in the germline V gene.

The chain combines TRBV5-6 with TRBJ2-1; D ambiguous. CDR3 length equals 14 residues. The germline V gene has CDR1 SGHDT and CDR2 YYEEEE. Trimming took off 1 base at V and 0 bases at J, with 5 bases between the two ends. The CDR3 here is CASSLPSSYNEQFF. CDR3 coding DNA: TGTGCCAGCAGCTTGCCGAGCTCCTACAATGAGCAGTTCTTC.

This rearrangement joins TRBV7-2 to TRBJ2-1, with D possibly TRBD1 on 5 matching bases. Germline V gives CDR1 SGHTA, CDR2 FQGNSA. Trimming took off 2 bases at V and 8 bases at J, with 7 bases between the two ends. There are 12 residues in the CDR3. The DNA of the CDR3 is TGTGCCAGCAGCTTACAGGGTTATGAGCAGTTCTTC. Protein: CASSLQGYEQFF.